A selection of T cell receptor beta chains follows, all from one sample in a study of Ad26.COV2.S vaccination and SARS-CoV-2 variants. Assay used: immunoSEQ multiplex PCR; TCRdb lists only in-frame clones, some missing. The table records roughly 510,000 clones, 87% of them present only once. Sample: peripheral blood, taken in a trial of Ad26.COV2.S vaccine versus placebo. These receptors were taken from a person between 18 and 65 years old who received the Ad26.COV2.S COVID-19 vaccine or a placebo. Both conserved end residues are part of each CDR3. D genes are given only for firm matches. Only part of the rows carry a size: once, few, many, or a class if the clone is expanded.

TRBV6-6,-,TRBJ2-5,-,TGTGCCAGCAGTACTCGGACGGGAGTACAAGAGACCCAGTACTTC,CASSTRTGVQETQYF
TRBV9,once,TRBJ1-1,-,TGTGCCAGCAGCGTAGCGCTGGGGGCGATTGGGGAGTCGGCCACTGAAGCTTTCTTT,CASSVALGAIGESATEAFF
TRBV5-1,-,TRBJ2-1,TRBD2,TGCGCCAAGATCGGGACTAGCGGGAGATCGGGGAATGAGCAGTTCTTC,CAKIGTSGRSGNEQFF
TRBV28,-,TRBJ1-1,-,TGTGCCAGCAGTGAGGGACACAAGAACACTGAAGCTTTCTTT,CASSEGHKNTEAFF
TRBV28,-,TRBJ2-1,-,TGTGCCAGCAGCCCGGATGGGAGAGATTTTGGTGAGCAGTTCTTC,CASSPDGRDFGEQFF
TRBV19,-,TRBJ2-1,TRBD2,TGTGCCAGTAGGGGGAGTAGCGGGAGTCCCCCCTACAATGAGCAGTTCTTC,CASRGSSGSPPYNEQFF
TRBV15,-,TRBJ2-5,-,TGTGCCACCAGCAGAGGAGGCCCAGGGGGGGAGACCCAGTACTTC,CATSRGGPGGETQYF
TRBV27,-,TRBJ2-7,TRBD1,TGTGCCAGCAGTTTACGACAGGGGTTCGACGAGCAGTACTTC,CASSLRQGFDEQYF
TRBV19,few,TRBJ1-5,-,TGTGCCTCGAATACAGTAAGCTCACCCCCCAATCAGCCCCAGCATTTT,CASNTVSSPPNQPQHF
TRBV15,-,TRBJ1-4,-,TGTGCCACCAGCAATTCTGGGGGCACTAATGAAAAACTGTTTTTT,CATSNSGGTNEKLFF
TRBV27,-,TRBJ2-1,TRBD2,TGTGCCAGCAGTTTTACGGGAGGGTTAAGAGAGCAGTTCTTC,CASSFTGGLREQFF
TRBV6-5,-,TRBJ1-4,-,TGTGCCAGCAGTTACGGGCGGGGTAGTGAAAAACTGTTTTTT,CASSYGRGSEKLFF
TRBV6-1,-,TRBJ2-1,-,TGTGCCAGCAGTGACCAGGTGCAGCCCCACAATGAGCAGTTCTTC,CASSDQVQPHNEQFF
TRBV21-1,-,TRBJ2-3,-,TGTGCCAGCAGCAAAGAGGCGCAGCGTAGTGGAGATACGCAGTATTTT,CASSKEAQRSGDTQYF
TRBV19,-,TRBJ2-1,TRBD1,TGTGCCAGTAGTGAGACAGGGGGTGCCTACAATGAGCAGTTCTTC,CASSETGGAYNEQFF
TRBV6-5,-,TRBJ2-7,TRBD1,TGTGCCAGCAGAGGGACAGGTCTAACCTACGAGCAGTACTTC,CASRGTGLTYEQYF
TRBV5-6,-,TRBJ2-1,-,TGTGCCAGCAGCTTTTGGGGGAATGAGCAGTTCTTC,CASSFWGNEQFF
TRBV7-9,-,TRBJ1-5,-,TGTGCCAGCAGCTTCGACACCCTCGATCAGCCCCAGCATTTT,CASSFDTLDQPQHF
TRBV9,-,TRBJ2-2,-,TGTGCCAGCAGCCCATCCGCGGGTGAAACCGGGGAGCTGTTTTTT,CASSPSAGETGELFF
TRBV19,once,TRBJ2-3,-,TGTGCCAGTAGCACCCGACTAGAAGATACGCAGTATTTT,CASSTRLEDTQYF
TRBV4-3,-,TRBJ1-2,-,TGCGCCAGCAGCCAGATTGTGACAGTTAACTATGGCTACACCTTC,CASSQIVTVNYGYTF
TRBV6-5,-,TRBJ1-1,-,TGTGCCAGCAGTTACTCCGCGGGTACTGAAGCTTTCTTT,CASSYSAGTEAFF
TRBV9,once,TRBJ1-1,-,TGTGCCAGCAGCGTAGTTTCAGCCTCGAACACTGAAGCTTTCTTT,CASSVVSASNTEAFF
TRBV7-2,-,TRBJ2-3,TRBD2,TGTGCCAGCAGCTTACTAGCGGGTCTGAGGGAGGATACGCAGTATTTT,CASSLLAGLREDTQYF
TRBV6-5,-,TRBJ1-1,-,TGTGCCAGCCGGTTGTCAATGAACACTGAAGCTTTCTTT,CASRLSMNTEAFF
TRBV5-1,-,TRBJ2-1,-,TGCGCCAGCAGCTTGGATAGGGGCTCCTACAATGAGCAGTTCTTC,CASSLDRGSYNEQFF
TRBV7-3,-,TRBJ2-3,-,TGTGCCAGCAGCTTGGGGGACGTACGCACAGATACGCAGTATTTT,CASSLGDVRTDTQYF
TRBV7-6,-,TRBJ2-2,-,TGTGCCAGCAGCTTAGAATATCCAGGAAACACCGGGGAGCTGTTTTTT,CASSLEYPGNTGELFF
TRBV6-5,-,TRBJ2-5,TRBD2,TGTGCCAGCAGTTACTCTTCTAGCGGGATGGGAGAGACCCAGTACTTC,CASSYSSSGMGETQYF
TRBV18,-,TRBJ2-1,-,TGTGCCAGCTCACCCCGGAGGGGTCGGACGAATGAGCAGTTCTTC,CASSPRRGRTNEQFF
TRBV4-3,-,TRBJ2-3,TRBD2,TGCGCCAGCAGCCAAGGGGCGGGAGTAGGTTCAGATACGCAGTATTTT,CASSQGAGVGSDTQYF
TRBV5-1,-,TRBJ1-6,-,TGCGCCAGCAGCTTGAGGGCAGCATTAGATTCACCCCTCCACTTT,CASSLRAALDSPLHF
TRBV5-1,-,TRBJ2-1,TRBD2,TGCGCCAGCAGCTTACGAAGCGGGAGGGTTTACAATGAGCAGTTCTTC,CASSLRSGRVYNEQFF
TRBV27,-,TRBJ1-1,-,TGTGCCAGCAGTTTAGGTCTCGGTTACACTGAAGCTTTCTTT,CASSLGLGYTEAFF
TRBV19,-,TRBJ2-1,-,TGTGCCAGTAGTCGGGGAGGAATTCTCAATGAGCAGTTCTTC,CASSRGGILNEQFF
TRBV7-2,-,TRBJ2-3,-,TGTGCCAGCAGCTTAGTATCCGTCACAGATACGCAGTATTTT,CASSLVSVTDTQYF
TRBV28,-,TRBJ1-5,TRBD1,TGTGCCACCCCCGCCCCAGGGGGCTTTCAGCCCCAGCATTTT,CATPAPGGFQPQHF